The sequence of this TCR beta chain was determined in a study of T cells in Graves' hyperthyroidism and ophthalmopathy. Study overall: Peripheral blood was drawn at first diagnosis, prior to all treatment. Findings of the study overall: Model-based prediction identified ophthalmopathy a median around 6.5 months prior to its onset.

These patients, aged 18 to 65, had recently diagnosed hyperthyroidism lasting under 2 months. PBMCs came from 10 ml fresh peripheral blood. From RNA transcripts, TCR beta CDR3 regions were amplified. The HTBI primer set drove a first-round RT-PCR of the TCR CDR3. TCRdb ran MiXCR on the multiplex PCR reads and lists one entry per CDR3 protein. The sample consists of approximately 360,000 distinct CDR3 sequences, roughly 14% of them appearing once. This clonotype has ten or more counts. Its antigen is unidentified. The CDR3 totals 16 residues. V lost 4 bases and J lost 6; bases outside the gene matches: 8. In germline, CDR1 is LGHDT, CDR2 YNNKEL (reference sequence).

Input material: blood. This chain uses TRBV3-1 with TRBJ2-7; TRBD2 agrees at 14 bases. This TCR came from a woman aged 18-29 years with Graves' hyperthyroidism that later progressed to Graves' ophthalmopathy. CDR3 residues: CASSRAGTSGSSEQYF. In DNA, the CDR3 is TGTGCCAGCAGCCGCGCCGGGACTAGCGGGAGTTCCGAGCAGTACTTC.